These 29 T cell receptor beta chains originate from one sample sequenced in a study of CD8+CD57+ T cells in acquired aplastic anemia. TCR beta VDJ and CDR3 were profiled, and genomic DNA was the template. In TCRdb, the reads were re-called with MiXCR into one record per CDR3 protein. The data show 200,000 to 300,000 distinct CDR3 sequences, with less than 85% seen just once and approximately 40% held by the top ten. Sequencing was done on patients that had shown CD8+CD57+ cell expansion by flow cytometry. Material for sequencing was sorted CD4+, CD8+, or CD8+CD57+ T cells (not recorded which) from PBMCs. The receptors were gathered from a human donor with aplastic anemia.

This chain joins TRBV11-1 and TRBJ2-4, with D maybe TRBD1 (5 bases). Trimming cost V 3 bases and J 11 bases, with 11 bases left between them. The germline gives CDR1 SGHAT, CDR2 FQDESV (reference sequence). This CDR3 has 12 amino acids. Here the CDR3 reads CASSFAGIVQYF. In DNA, the CDR3 is TGTGCCAGCAGCTTCGCAGGGATAGTTCAGTACTTC.

A word on this clonotype: This CDR3 fails to terminate in the conserved phenylalanine or tryptophan, so it likely reflects a read error. The DNA is left out, because the CDR3 cannot be placed on it with certainty; the CDR3 is given as TCRdb lists it. The chain joins TRBV2 to TRBJ1-5; the D call of TRBD1 is as the table states it, not checked on the DNA. Germline CDR1 is SNHLY and CDR2 is FYNNEI. Both ends counted, the CDR3 spans 15 residues. The CDR3 sequence: CASSVGVSRNQPHQL.

Comments on this clonotype: One junction end does not reproduce the germline sequence, and a read error may be involved. The genes are TRBV2 and TRBJ2-5; tentatively, D is TRBD2 (6 bases). The CDR3 length is 13 residues. The germline V gene encodes CDR1 SNHLY and CDR2 FYNNEI. CDR3: CASGDSSQDTQYF. CDR3 DNA: TGTGCCAGCGGGGACTCCAGCCAAGATACGCAGTACTTT. Full variable domain (missing parts from reference TRBV2 and TRBJ2-5): EPEVTQTPSHQVTQMGQEVILRCVPISNHLYFYWYRQILGQKVEFLVSFYNNEISEKSEIFDDQFSVERPDGSNFTLKIRSTKLEDSAMYFCASGDSSQDTQYFGPGTRLLVL.

The gene calls are TRBV7-8 and TRBJ2-3; weak D call: TRBD1 (5 bases). The DNA matches TRBJ1-1 better at its end, which makes the J call doubtful. Germline-derived CDR1 and CDR2 are SGHVS and FQNEAQ. The CDR3 length is 17 residues. CDR3 nucleotide sequence: TGTGCCAGCAGCTGGGTGGACGGACACGATGGAAACTCTGAAGCTTTCTTT. Amino acids: CASSWVDGHDGNSEAFF.

The genes are TRBV7-9 and TRBJ1-1; weak D call: TRBD1 (6 bases). CDR3 length equals 15 residues. V was pared by 4 bases and J by 1 base, with 13 bases between. Germline values: CDR1 SEHNR, CDR2 FQNEAQ (reference sequence). DNA of the CDR3: TGTGCCAGCAGCTGTGAGGGGGGCGGGAACACTGAAGCTTTCTTT. It is translated as CASSCEGGGNTEAFF.

V and J are TRBV11-3 and TRBJ2-3; TRBD1 or TRBD2 may be the D gene (6 bases each). Germline values: CDR1 SGHNT, CDR2 YENEEA. V gave up 1 base and J gave up 5 bases, with 13 bases separating them. This CDR3 has 15 amino acids. The CDR3 bases are TGTGCCAGCAGCTTAGTACCCGGGGGCGGAGATACGCAGTATTTT. Translated, it gives CASSLVPGGGDTQYF.

The chain uses TRBV5-8 and TRBJ2-3; possibly TRBD1 for D (6 bases). Trimming stripped 5 bases from V and 6 bases from J, with 10 bases between. Germline CDR1 reads SGHTS; CDR2 reads YDEGEE. This CDR3 contains 12 residues. Here the CDR3 DNA reads TGTGCCAGCAGAAAAACAGGGGATACGCAGTATTTT. Its protein product is CASRKTGDTQYF.

In regard to this clonotype: Its ends do not fully match the called genes, so a read error is possible. The V and J genes are TRBV11-3 and TRBJ2-1, with TRBD1 as a possible D gene (5 bases). Germline CDR1 reads SGHNT; CDR2 reads YENEEA. This CDR3 comprises 15 residues. The CDR3 reads CASSLDLTAIDEQFF. The CDR3, as DNA: TGTGCCAGCAGCCTAGACCTGACAGCGATTGATGAGCAGTTCTTC.

This chain joins TRBV7-8 and TRBJ1-1, with TRBD1 identical over 7 bases. V shed 3 bases, J shed 11 bases, and the junction held 18 bases outside the gene matches. The CDR3 loop spans 16 amino acids. Per germline, CDR1 SGHVS and CDR2 FQNEAQ. The chain's CDR3 is CASSFPPVGTALSAFF. In nucleotides, the CDR3 is TGTGCCAGCAGCTTTCCTCCAGTCGGGACAGCCCTTTCCGCTTTCTTT. The full variable domain, completed using reference TRBV7-8 and TRBJ1-1, is GAGVSQSPRYKVAKRGQDVALRCDPISGHVSLFWYQQALGQGPEFLTYFQNEAQLDKSGLPSDRFFAERPEGSVSTLKIQRTQQEDSAVYLCASSFPPVGTALSAFFGQGTRLTVV.

This clonotype has just a few counts. This chain uses TRBV27 with TRBJ1-2; a possible D gene is TRBD1 (6 bases). V was cut by 7 bases and J by 5 bases, with 8 bases left in between. The germline V gene has CDR1 MNHEY and CDR2 SMNVEV (reference sequence). This CDR3 region has 11 residues. The CDR3 DNA is TGTGCCAGCAAGGGGGAGTATGGCTACACCTTC. Its translation is CASKGEYGYTF.

The sample holds one count of this clonotype. This CDR3 is missing its conserved last phenylalanine or tryptophan, likely due to a read error. It is unclear where the CDR3 begins or ends on the DNA, so no DNA is shown, and the CDR3 is as TCRdb lists it. The rearrangement uses TRBV7-9 and TRBJ2-3; TRBD2, the D gene given by the table, was not confirmed from the DNA. With termini counted, the CDR3 has 14 amino acids. Germline CDR1 and CDR2: SEHNR and FQNEAQ (reference sequence). Here the CDR3 reads CASSFQRSGGSDEQ.

As to this clonotype: Compared with germline, one end of the junction differs, possibly owing to a read error. The CDR3 nucleotides are TGTGCCAGCACCCTAGGGGGCGATGAGCAGCTCTTC. The encoded protein is CASTLGGDEQLF. This rearrangement joins TRBV11-1 to TRBJ2-1; 7 positions agree with TRBD1. Per germline, CDR1 SGHAT and CDR2 FQDESV (reference sequence). The length of the CDR3 is 12 residues.

J is TRBJ1-1 and V is TRBV25-1; weak D call: TRBD1 (6 bases). V was trimmed by 8 bases and J by 4 bases, leaving 14 bases between them. This CDR3 is built from 13 residues. Germline loops: CDR1 MGHDK, CDR2 SYGVNS. The CDR3 protein is CASGREGGTEAFF. CDR3 in DNA: TGTGCCAGCGGAAGAGAGGGGGGCACTGAAGCTTTCTTT.

This clonotype was observed a handful of times. The rearrangement joins TRBV11-2 to TRBJ1-2; 10 nucleotides line up with TRBD1. The CDR3 loop spans 13 amino acids. The J segment lost 7 bases and the V segment lost 3 bases, leaving 2 bases of the junction unmatched. In germline, CDR1 is SGHAT, CDR2 FQNNGV. CDR3 bases: TGTGCCAGCAGCTTGACAGGGGGCGGTGGCTACACCTTC. Translating it yields CASSLTGGGGYTF.

The chain combines TRBV7-3 with TRBJ2-5; D remains ambiguous. Trimming left V 5 bases short and J 4 bases short, with 17 bases between. CDR3 length equals 15 residues. CDR1 SGHTA and CDR2 FQGTGA come from the germline V gene. The CDR3: CASSPPRTWGETQYF. DNA of the CDR3: TGTGCCAGCAGCCCACCAAGGACCTGGGGAGAGACCCAGTACTTC.

This clonotype was detected only a few times. The chain joins TRBV24-1 to TRBJ1-1, with 10 bases aligning to TRBD1. The germline V gene encodes CDR1 KGHDR and CDR2 SFDVKD. The CDR3 length is 15 residues. Trimming took 3 bases from V and 5 from J; bases not matched to a gene: 5. The CDR3 DNA is TGTGCCACCAGTGATCCCGACAGGGGGCAAACTGAAGCTTTCTTT. Its protein is CATSDPDRGQTEAFF.

V gene TRBV9 combines with J gene TRBJ2-3; TRBD1 matches at 7 bases. The J call may be faulty, since TRBJ1-5 better matches the DNA end. This CDR3 spans 14 amino acids. The germline V gene encodes CDR1 SGDLS and CDR2 YYNGEE. In DNA form, the CDR3 reads TGTGCCAGCAGCTTAGGGGGGGACAGCCGCAAGCAGCATTTT. Protein: CASSLGGDSRKQHF.

On this clonotype: The junction does not match germline at one end; this may be a read error. The chain recombines TRBV19 with TRBJ2-3, with 7 bases aligning to TRBD2. Near its end, the DNA agrees better with TRBJ2-1, so the J call may be wrong. CDR1 is LNHDA, CDR2 SQIVND, per germline (reference sequence). This CDR3 comprises 14 residues. The CDR3, as DNA: TGTGCCAGCAGTATGGGGAGGGGTCCAGGTGAGCAGTTCTTC. Its protein is CASSMGRGPGEQFF.

This clonotype was seen a single time. The junction does not match germline at one end; this may be a read error. The gene calls are TRBV7-6 and TRBJ2-5; tentatively, D is TRBD1 or TRBD2 (5 bases each). CDR3 length equals 13 residues. CDR1 is SGHVS and CDR2 is FNYEAQ in the germline V gene. The CDR3 DNA sequence: TGTGCCACCAGCTTAGCCCACGGGGCAAAAGAGAACTTC. As protein: CATSLAHGAKENF.

The gene calls are TRBV20-1 and TRBJ2-1; weak D call: TRBD1 (6 bases). From germline, CDR1 is DFQATT and CDR2 SNEGSKA (reference sequence). This CDR3 contains 16 residues. V was cut by 3 bases and J by 2 bases, with 17 bases left in between. CDR3 DNA sequence: TGCAGTGCTAGCAGCCGAACAGGGAACCCCTACAATGAGCAGTTCTTC. It is translated as CSASSRTGNPYNEQFF.

This clonotype was seen a single time. Given the absence of the conserved phenylalanine or tryptophan at the CDR3 end, a read error is likely. It is unclear where the CDR3 begins or ends on the DNA, so no DNA is shown, and the CDR3 is as TCRdb lists it. This rearrangement joins TRBV7-2 to TRBJ2-3; the table's D call, TRBD2, has no DNA check behind it. Germline V gene data show CDR1 as SGHTA and CDR2 as FQGNSA. Ends included, the CDR3 has 13 residues. CDR3: CASSLWSSSGESQ.

With respect to this clonotype: It is likely a read error, because the conserved phenylalanine at the end of the CDR3 is missing. The DNA is left out, because the CDR3 cannot be placed on it with certainty; the CDR3 is given as TCRdb lists it. This rearrangement joins TRBV9 to TRBJ2-7; no DNA check was done on the table's D call, TRBD2. Both ends counted, the CDR3 spans 13 residues. Per the germline V gene, CDR1 is SGDLS and CDR2 is YYNGEE. The CDR3 reads CASSAGAVSYNEL.

As to this clonotype: Since no conserved phenylalanine or tryptophan closes the CDR3, a read error is the likely cause. The limits of the CDR3 on the DNA are not certain, so only TCRdb's listed CDR3 is given. This sequence joins TRBV7-8 and TRBJ1-1; the table's D call, TRBD1, has no DNA check behind it. From its first to its last residue, the CDR3 has 13 amino acids. Germline lookup yields CDR1 SGHVS and CDR2 FQNEAQ. CDR3 loop: CASSQGQGRPASS.

In regard to this clonotype: The final CDR3 position lacks the conserved phenylalanine or tryptophan, pointing to a likely read error. No DNA is shown, since the ends of the CDR3 on it are uncertain; the CDR3 is the one TCRdb lists. The J gene is TRBJ2-3, the V gene TRBV7-3. Germline assignment: CDR1 SGHTA and CDR2 FQGTGA. The CDR3 totals 13 residues, both ends included. CDR3 loop: CAQTGKNTEAFFV.

To note about this clonotype: A read error is likely, as this CDR3 ends without the conserved phenylalanine or tryptophan. The limits of the CDR3 on the DNA are not certain, so only TCRdb's listed CDR3 is given. This sequence joins TRBV7-2 and TRBJ2-3; TRBD2, the table's D call, lacks a check against the DNA. Germline V gene lookup returns CDR1 SGHTA and CDR2 FQGNSA. The CDR3 extends over 13 residues, inclusive of both ends. The CDR3 protein is CASSYAGRAATYY.

The chain couples TRBV7-6 to TRBJ2-5, with D tentatively TRBD1 (5 bases). The CDR3 sequence is 14 residues long. V was clipped by 1 base and J by 1 base, with 7 bases between them. CDR1 SGHVS and CDR2 FNYEAQ come from the germline V gene. The CDR3 DNA sequence: TGTGCCAGCAGCTTAGGCAGGGTCCAAGAGACCCAGTACTTC. Its protein product is CASSLGRVQETQYF.

As regards this clonotype: The final CDR3 position lacks the conserved phenylalanine or tryptophan, pointing to a likely read error. No DNA is shown, since the ends of the CDR3 on it are uncertain; the CDR3 is the one TCRdb lists. The chain employs TRBV9 and TRBJ2-4; the table's TRBD1 call for D was not verified on the DNA. The CDR3 totals 12 residues, both ends included. Germline V gives CDR1 SGDLS, CDR2 YYNGEE. CDR3 region: CASGGEGNGEQY.

Points on this clonotype: The junction shows a germline mismatch at one end, possibly a read error. The chain couples TRBV7-9 to TRBJ2-3; unclear D gene. Germline V gene data show CDR1 as SEHNR and CDR2 as FQNEAQ (reference sequence). This CDR3 region has 14 residues. The CDR3 sequence is CASSFAGATGSSSF. The CDR3 nucleotides are TGTGCCAGCAGCTTTGCTGGCGCAACGGGTAGTTCTTCTTTT.

The V gene is TRBV11-2, the J gene TRBJ1-1; D unresolved. Germline CDR1 SGHAT, CDR2 FQNNGV. Trimming stripped 2 bases from V and 6 bases from J, with 7 bases between. This CDR3 is 12 amino acids long. CDR3 residues: CASSLMDPEAFF. CDR3 nucleotides: TGTGCCAGCAGCTTAATGGATCCTGAAGCTTTCTTT. Full variable domain (rest looked up from reference TRBV11-2 and TRBJ1-1): EAGVAQSPRYKIIEKRQSVAFWCNPISGHATLYWYQQILGQGPKLLIQFQNNGVVDDSQLPKDRFSAERLKGVDSTLKIQPAKLEDSAVYLCASSLMDPEAFFGQGTRLTVV.